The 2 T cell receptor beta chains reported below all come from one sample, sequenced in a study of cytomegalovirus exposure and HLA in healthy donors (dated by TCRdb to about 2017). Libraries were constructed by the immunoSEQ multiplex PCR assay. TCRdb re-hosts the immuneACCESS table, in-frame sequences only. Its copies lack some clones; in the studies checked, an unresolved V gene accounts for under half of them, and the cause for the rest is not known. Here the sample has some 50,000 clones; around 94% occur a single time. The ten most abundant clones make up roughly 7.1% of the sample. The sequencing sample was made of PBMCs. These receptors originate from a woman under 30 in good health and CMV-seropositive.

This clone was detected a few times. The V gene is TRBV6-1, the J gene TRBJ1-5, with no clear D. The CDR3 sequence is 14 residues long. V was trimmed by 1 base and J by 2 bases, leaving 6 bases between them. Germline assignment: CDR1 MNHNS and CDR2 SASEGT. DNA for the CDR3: TGTGCCAGCAGTGAAGGGGGAGGCAATCAGCCCCAGCATTTT. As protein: CASSEGGGNQPQHF.

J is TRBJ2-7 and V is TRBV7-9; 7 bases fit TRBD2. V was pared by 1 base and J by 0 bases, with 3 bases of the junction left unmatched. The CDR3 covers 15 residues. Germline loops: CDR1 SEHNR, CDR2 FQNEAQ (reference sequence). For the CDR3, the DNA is TGTGCCAGCAGCTTAGTGGGCGGGAGCTCCTACGAGCAGTACTTC. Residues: CASSLVGGSSYEQYF. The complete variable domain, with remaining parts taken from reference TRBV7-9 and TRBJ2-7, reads DTGVSQNPRHKITKRGQNVTFRCDPISEHNRLYWYRQTLGQGPEFLTYFQNEAQLEKSRLLSDRFSAERPKGSFSTLEIQRTEQGDSAMYLCASSLVGGSSYEQYFGPGTRLTVT.